One and the same sample provided the 5 T cell receptor beta chains below, sequenced in a study of PD-1 blockade in classical Hodgkin lymphoma. Autologous stem cell transplantation was followed by relapse in every patient, and brentuximab vedotin exposure varied. Method: immunoSEQ multiplex PCR; TCRdb's copy keeps in-frame clones and lacks some. Of tens of thousands of clones in the sample, roughly 89% were seen once. The source material was peripheral blood mononuclear cells (PBMCs), sampled before the second cycle of nivolumab. Receptors were obtained from a human donor with classical Hodgkin lymphoma.

This chain links TRBV6-5 with TRBJ1-6, with a tentative D call TRBD1 (6 bases). V was cut by 5 bases and J by 7 bases, with 12 bases left in between. Germline lookup yields CDR1 MNHEY and CDR2 SVGAGI. The CDR3 extends over 14 amino acids. In nucleotides, the CDR3 is TGTGCCAGCAGTAGGGGGGCGGAGAATTCACCCCTCCACTTT. Residues: CASSRGAENSPLHF.

The chain joins TRBV15 to TRBJ1-5; D may be TRBD1 (5 bases). CDR3 length: 16 amino acids. V lost 5 bases and J lost 2, with 16 bases in between. Germline V CDR1 and CDR2: LNHNV, YYDKDF (reference sequence). The CDR3 DNA is TGTGCCACCAGCGTAACAGGCTATAATGGCAATCAGCCCCAGCATTTT. Translated: CATSVTGYNGNQPQHF.

This clone was seen just once. The chain has TRBV7-9 and TRBJ2-1, with 9 bases identical to TRBD2. The CDR3 is made up of 16 amino acids. Trimming removed 5 bases from V and 4 bases from J; junction bases left unmatched: 9. Germline CDR1 SEHNR, CDR2 FQNEAQ (reference sequence). In DNA, the CDR3 is TGTGCCAGCAGCCCCCCTAATGCGGGAGGGTACAATGAGCAGTTCTTC. Protein product: CASSPPNAGGYNEQFF.

In this sample, this clone turned up once. The V gene is TRBV5-1, the J gene TRBJ2-3; D gene ambiguous. Germline assignment: CDR1 SGHRS and CDR2 YFSETQ. V was cut by 4 bases and J by 2 bases, with 14 bases left in between. This CDR3 has 15 residues. The CDR3 bases are TGCGCCAGCAGCATCGAAAATAAGTTCACAGATACGCAGTATTTT. Protein sequence: CASSIENKFTDTQYF.

V gene TRBV15 combines with J gene TRBJ2-1; 10 bases map to TRBD2. The germline V gene encodes CDR1 LNHNV and CDR2 YYDKDF (reference sequence). Germline trimming cut 0 bases from V and 7 bases from J; bases unmatched to any gene: 9. This CDR3 is built from 17 residues. The CDR3 sequence: CATSRDLSGGALNEQFF. CDR3 sequence (DNA): TGTGCCACCAGCAGAGATTTAAGCGGGGGGGCGTTAAATGAGCAGTTCTTC. The entire variable domain, with the rest obtained from reference TRBV15 and TRBJ2-1, is as follows: DAMVIQNPRYQVTQFGKPVTLSCSQTLNHNVMYWYQQKSSQAPKLLFHYYDKDFNNEADTPDNFQSRRPNTSFCFLDIRSPGLGDTAMYLCATSRDLSGGALNEQFFGPGTRLTVL.